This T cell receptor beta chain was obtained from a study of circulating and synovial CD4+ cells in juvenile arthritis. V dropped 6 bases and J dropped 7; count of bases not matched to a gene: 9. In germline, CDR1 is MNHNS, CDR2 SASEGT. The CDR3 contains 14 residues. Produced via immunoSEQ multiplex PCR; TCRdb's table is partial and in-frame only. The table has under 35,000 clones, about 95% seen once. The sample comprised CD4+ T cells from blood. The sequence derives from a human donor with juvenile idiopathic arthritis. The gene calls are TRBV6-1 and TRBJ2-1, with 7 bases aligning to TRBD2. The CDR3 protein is CASRTGTMGNEQFF. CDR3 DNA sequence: TGTGCCAGCAGAACCGGGACTATGGGTAATGAGCAGTTCTTC.